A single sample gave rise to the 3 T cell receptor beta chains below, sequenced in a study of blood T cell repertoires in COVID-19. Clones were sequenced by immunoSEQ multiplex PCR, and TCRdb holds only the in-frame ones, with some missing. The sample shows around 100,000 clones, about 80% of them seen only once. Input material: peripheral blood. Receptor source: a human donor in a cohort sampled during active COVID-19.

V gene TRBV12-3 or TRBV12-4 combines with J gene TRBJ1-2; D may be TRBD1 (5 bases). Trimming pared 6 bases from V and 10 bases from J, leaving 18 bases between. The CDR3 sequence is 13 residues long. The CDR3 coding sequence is TGTGCCAGCAGGGGGGGACCTTTGGTGAACTACACCTTC. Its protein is CASRGGPLVNYTF.

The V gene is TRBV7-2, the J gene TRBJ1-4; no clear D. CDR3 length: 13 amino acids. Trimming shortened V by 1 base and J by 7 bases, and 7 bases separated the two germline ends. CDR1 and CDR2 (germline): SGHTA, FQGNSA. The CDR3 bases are TGTGCCAGCAGCTTAGGAGCGGTTGAAAAACTGTTTTTT. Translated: CASSLGAVEKLFF.

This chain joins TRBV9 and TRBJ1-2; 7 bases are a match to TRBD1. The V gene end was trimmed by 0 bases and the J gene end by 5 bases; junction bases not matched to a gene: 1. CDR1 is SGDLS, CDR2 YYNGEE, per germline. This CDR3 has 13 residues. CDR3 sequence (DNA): TGTGCCAGCAGCGTAGGGACAGGTTATGGCTACACCTTC. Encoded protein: CASSVGTGYGYTF.